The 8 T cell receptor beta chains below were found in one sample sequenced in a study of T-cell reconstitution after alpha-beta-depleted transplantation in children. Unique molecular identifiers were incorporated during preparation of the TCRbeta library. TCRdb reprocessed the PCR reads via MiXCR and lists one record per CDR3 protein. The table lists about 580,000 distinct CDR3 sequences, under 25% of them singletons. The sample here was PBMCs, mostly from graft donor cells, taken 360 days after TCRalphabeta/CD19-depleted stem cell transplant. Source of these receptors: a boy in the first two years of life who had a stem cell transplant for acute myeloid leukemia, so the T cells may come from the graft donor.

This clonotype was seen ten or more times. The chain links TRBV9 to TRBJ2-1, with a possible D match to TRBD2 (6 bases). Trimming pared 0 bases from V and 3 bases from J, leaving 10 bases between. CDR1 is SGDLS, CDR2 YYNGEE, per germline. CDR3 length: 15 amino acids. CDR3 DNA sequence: TGTGCCAGCAGCGTAGCTGGGGGACTCTACAATGAGCAGTTCTTC. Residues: CASSVAGGLYNEQFF.

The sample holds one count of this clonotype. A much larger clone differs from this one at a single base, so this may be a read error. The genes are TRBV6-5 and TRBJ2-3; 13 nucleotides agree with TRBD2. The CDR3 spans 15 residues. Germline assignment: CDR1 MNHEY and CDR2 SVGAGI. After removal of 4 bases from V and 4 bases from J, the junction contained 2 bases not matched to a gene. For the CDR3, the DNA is TGTGCCAGCAGTTGGACTAGCGGGGGCTCAGATACGCAGTATTTT. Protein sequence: CASSWTSGGSDTQYF.

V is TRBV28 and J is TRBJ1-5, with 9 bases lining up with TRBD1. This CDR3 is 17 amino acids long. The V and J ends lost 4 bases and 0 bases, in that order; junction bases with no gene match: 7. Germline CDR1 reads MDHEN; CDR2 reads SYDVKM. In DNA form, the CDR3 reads TGTGCCAGCAGTTCCCCCTCGACAGGGGGTAGCAATCAGCCCCAGCATTTT. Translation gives CASSSPSTGGSNQPQHF.

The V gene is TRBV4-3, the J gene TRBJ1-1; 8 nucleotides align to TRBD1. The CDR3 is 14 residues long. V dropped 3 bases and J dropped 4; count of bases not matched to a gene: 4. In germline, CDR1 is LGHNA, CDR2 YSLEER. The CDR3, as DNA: TGCGCCAGCAGCCATGACAGGGGTGGCACTGAAGCTTTCTTT. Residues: CASSHDRGGTEAFF.

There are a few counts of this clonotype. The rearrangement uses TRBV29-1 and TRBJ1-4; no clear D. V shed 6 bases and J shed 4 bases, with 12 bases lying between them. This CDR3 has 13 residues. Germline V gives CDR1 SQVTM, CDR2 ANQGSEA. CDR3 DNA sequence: TGCAGCGTCGGGGAGGAACTTAATGAAAAACTGTTTTTT. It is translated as CSVGEELNEKLFF.

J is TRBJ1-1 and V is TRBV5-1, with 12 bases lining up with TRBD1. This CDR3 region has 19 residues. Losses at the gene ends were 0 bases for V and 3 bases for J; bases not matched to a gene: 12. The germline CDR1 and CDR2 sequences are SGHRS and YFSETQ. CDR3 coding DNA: TGCGCCAGCAGCTTGGTCGGGGGGGACAGGGGGCGGATGGACACTGAAGCTTTCTTT. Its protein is CASSLVGGDRGRMDTEAFF.

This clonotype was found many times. Written as DNA, the CDR3 is TGCAGCGCACTCACTAGCGGTAACACAGATACGCAGTATTTT. It specifies CSALTSGNTDTQYF. The chain is built from TRBV29-1 and TRBJ2-3, with 8 bases that match TRBD2. This CDR3 is built from 14 residues. The V and J ends lost 7 bases and 2 bases, in that order; junction bases with no gene match: 8. The germline gives CDR1 SQVTM, CDR2 ANQGSEA.

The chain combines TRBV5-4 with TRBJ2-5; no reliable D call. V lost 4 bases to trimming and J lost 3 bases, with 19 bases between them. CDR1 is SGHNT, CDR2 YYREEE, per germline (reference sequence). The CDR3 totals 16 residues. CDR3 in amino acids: CASSPAVALREETQYF. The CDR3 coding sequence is TGTGCCAGCAGCCCCGCTGTAGCTTTGAGAGAAGAGACCCAGTACTTC.